The 29 T cell receptor beta chains below were found in one sample sequenced in a study of control samples from healthy donors and cancer patients. The repertoire was sequenced with immunoSEQ multiplex PCR; TCRdb's copy has only in-frame clones and lacks some. The table shows about 140,000 clones, with around nine tenths occurring only once. Sequencing used blood. All receptors derive from a man between 18 and 29 years old in good health.

V is TRBV5-4 and J is TRBJ1-1, with D perhaps matching TRBD1 (6 bases). Germline V gives CDR1 SGHNT, CDR2 YYREEE (reference sequence). Trimming left V 3 bases short and J 4 bases short, with 16 bases between. The CDR3 sequence is 15 residues long. For the CDR3, the DNA is TGTGCCAGCAGCTCAATAGGACAGACGGGCACTGAAGCTTTCTTT. Its protein product is CASSSIGQTGTEAFF.

V gene TRBV28 combines with J gene TRBJ2-7; D is undetermined. The V and J ends lost 3 bases and 0 bases respectively, with 12 bases between them. From germline, CDR1 is MDHEN and CDR2 SYDVKM. This CDR3 comprises 15 residues. CDR3 region: CASSFIQTRSYEQYF. DNA of the CDR3: TGTGCCAGCAGTTTTATACAGACCCGCTCCTACGAGCAGTACTTC.

This chain uses TRBV6-1 with TRBJ1-1; D possibly corresponds to TRBD1 (5 bases). From germline, CDR1 is MNHNS and CDR2 SASEGT. Trimming took 3 bases from V and 4 from J, leaving 12 bases between them. This CDR3 contains 14 residues. The CDR3 spells CASSESGFGTEAFF. The CDR3 nucleotides are TGTGCCAGCAGTGAGTCAGGGTTTGGCACTGAAGCTTTCTTT.

The chain recombines TRBV25-1 with TRBJ1-2, with 9 positions matching TRBD1. The CDR3 consists of 12 residues. CDR1 and CDR2 (germline): MGHDK, SYGVNS. The junction had 8 bases not matched to a gene; V was cut back by 6 bases and J by 12 bases. CDR3 protein: CASSGGGQGNTF. The CDR3 bases are TGTGCCAGCAGCGGGGGAGGACAGGGGAACACCTTC.

The J gene is TRBJ2-2, the V gene TRBV5-6, with D possibly being TRBD1 (6 bases). The germline V gene encodes CDR1 SGHDT and CDR2 YYEEEE. This CDR3 region has 18 residues. Trimming stripped 0 bases from V and 5 bases from J, with 20 bases between. The CDR3 protein is CASSLVSLRQAMTGELFF. The CDR3 DNA sequence: TGTGCCAGCAGCTTGGTATCTCTGCGACAGGCTATGACCGGGGAGCTGTTTTTT.

This clone showed up just once. J is TRBJ2-5 and V is TRBV9; possibly TRBD1 for D (6 bases). The CDR3 spans 15 residues. V was trimmed by 1 base and J by 4 bases, leaving 14 bases between them. Germline CDR1 is SGDLS and CDR2 is YYNGEE. The CDR3 DNA follows: TGTGCCAGCAGCGTAAGTCCAGGGGTCCCAGAGACCCAGTACTTC. This sequence encodes CASSVSPGVPETQYF. Drawing the rest from reference TRBV9 and TRBJ2-5, the complete variable domain is DSGVTQTPKHLITATGQRVTLRCSPRSGDLSVYWYQQSLDQGLQFLIQYYNGEERAKGNILERFSAQQFPDLHSELNLSSLELGDSALYFCASSVSPGVPETQYFGPGTRLLVL.

This sequence joins TRBV27 and TRBJ1-2; TRBD1 matches 8 bases. The V gene's germline CDR1 is MNHEY and CDR2 SMNVEV (reference sequence). This CDR3 region has 16 residues. V trimming: 0 bases; J trimming: 4 bases; junction bases outside the gene matches: 7. The CDR3, as DNA: TGTGCCAGCAGTTTATCAGGACAGGGCAACCGCTATGGCTACACCTTC. Protein: CASSLSGQGNRYGYTF.

This clone was observed a handful of times. J is TRBJ1-4 and V is TRBV14; D unresolved. V gave up 0 bases and J gave up 4 bases, with 6 bases separating them. Germline V lookup: CDR1 SGHDN, CDR2 FVKESK. CDR3 length: 14 residues. CDR3 loop: CASSQDLDNEKLFF. The CDR3 DNA reads TGTGCCAGCAGCCAAGATCTTGATAATGAAAAACTGTTTTTT.

The chain is built from TRBV6-5 and TRBJ1-2; 7 bases are a match to TRBD1. The trim removed 6 bases at V and 2 bases at J, leaving 3 bases unmatched. Germline V CDR1 and CDR2: MNHEY, SVGAGI. The CDR3 covers 13 residues. CDR3 DNA: TGTGCCAGCAGGCCGGGACAGAACTATGGCTACACCTTC. It codes for CASRPGQNYGYTF.

The chain is built from TRBV6-5 and TRBJ1-1; D unresolved. The CDR3 covers 14 residues. Germline V gene lookup returns CDR1 MNHEY and CDR2 SVGAGI. Deletions cut 4 bases from V and 2 bases from J, with 11 bases between. This CDR3 is CASSSPGLNTEAFF. CDR3 nucleotides: TGTGCCAGCAGTTCACCTGGCCTAAACACTGAAGCTTTCTTT.

The rearrangement uses TRBV18 and TRBJ2-1; 7 bases align to TRBD1. Trimming at V came to 6 bases and at J to 2 bases, leaving 7 bases not matched to a gene. This CDR3 is built from 15 residues. Per the germline V gene, CDR1 is KGHSH and CDR2 is LQKENI. The CDR3 sequence: CASSLGQSAYNEQFF. DNA of the CDR3: TGTGCCAGCTCCCTGGGACAGTCCGCCTACAATGAGCAGTTCTTC.

The chain uses TRBV6-5 and TRBJ2-7; a weak D match, TRBD1 (5 bases). Trimming took 7 bases from V and 5 from J, leaving 9 bases between them. The V gene's germline CDR1 is MNHEY and CDR2 SVGAGI. This CDR3 region has 11 residues. The CDR3, as DNA: TGTGCCAGCACAAGGGGTAACGAGCAGTACTTC. Translation: CASTRGNEQYF.

V usage is TRBV19 and J usage is TRBJ2-3, with D possibly matching TRBD1 (6 bases). The CDR3 has 11 amino acids. V lost 7 bases, J lost 5 bases, and 7 bases lay in between. Germline V lookup: CDR1 LNHDA, CDR2 SQIVND (reference sequence). The CDR3 here is CASTQGDTQYF. In DNA form, the CDR3 reads TGTGCCAGTACACAGGGAGATACGCAGTATTTT.

The gene calls are TRBV6-5 and TRBJ1-2; no clear D. V dropped 0 bases and J dropped 5 bases, with 10 bases sitting between them. The CDR3 contains 14 residues. CDR1 and CDR2 (germline): MNHEY, SVGAGI. The CDR3 sequence: CASSYSERDYGYTF. The DNA of the CDR3 is TGTGCCAGCAGTTACTCGGAAAGGGATTATGGCTACACCTTC.

The J gene is TRBJ1-5, the V gene TRBV19, with a tentative D call TRBD1 (5 bases). CDR1 is LNHDA, CDR2 SQIVND, per germline (reference sequence). Trimming removed 9 bases from V and 2 bases from J, with 17 bases in between. This CDR3 comprises 15 residues. CDR3 bases: TGTGCCAGCCCTTCGCGGGGGGATGGCAATCAGCCCCAGCATTTT. Its protein is CASPSRGDGNQPQHF. Combining the CDR3 with reference TRBV19 and TRBJ1-5 gives the whole variable domain DGGITQSPKYLFRKEGQNVTLSCEQNLNHDAMYWYRQDPGQGLRLIYYSQIVNDFQKGDIAEGYSVSREKKESFPLTVTSAQKNPTAFYLCASPSRGDGNQPQHFGDGTRLSIL.

This clone was seen more than once but under ten times. The chain combines TRBV5-1 with TRBJ2-7; D is unclear. CDR1 is SGHRS and CDR2 is YFSETQ in the germline V gene. This CDR3 region has 15 residues. Trimming stripped 0 bases from V and 5 bases from J, with 15 bases between. DNA for the CDR3: TGCGCCAGCAGCTTGGGTGATAGGGTCGGTCACGAGCAGTACTTC. Amino acid sequence: CASSLGDRVGHEQYF.

The rearrangement uses TRBV7-9 and TRBJ2-2; D not resolved. The CDR3 consists of 15 residues. Trimming removed 7 bases from V and 2 bases from J, with 14 bases in between. From germline, CDR1 is SEHNR and CDR2 FQNEAQ (reference sequence). The CDR3 nucleotides are TGTGCCAGCAACCCGCGGAACAGTAACACCGGGGAGCTGTTTTTT. Amino acids: CASNPRNSNTGELFF.

The chain employs TRBV9 and TRBJ2-3; tentative D call: TRBD2 (6 bases). Germline CDR1 SGDLS, CDR2 YYNGEE. The CDR3 loop spans 15 amino acids. The germline V and J ends were trimmed by 6 bases and 1 base, with 15 bases remaining between them. The CDR3 here is CASTREGGGTDTQYF. The CDR3 DNA follows: TGTGCCAGCACCCGCGAAGGCGGGGGCACAGATACGCAGTATTTT.

The chain employs TRBV4-1 and TRBJ1-2, with D hard to call. V lost 2 bases to trimming and J lost 9 bases, with 13 bases between them. In germline, CDR1 is MGHRA, CDR2 YSYEKL. The length of the CDR3 is 13 residues. CDR3 in amino acids: CASSQNTEESYTF. Written as DNA, the CDR3 is TGCGCCAGCAGCCAAAACACGGAGGAGAGCTACACCTTC.

This clone was counted once. V is TRBV4-2 and J is TRBJ2-7; D perhaps matches TRBD2 (7 bases). With 0 bases removed from V and 1 base from J, the gap between germline ends came to 16 bases. The length of the CDR3 is 17 residues. CDR1 and CDR2 from the germline V gene are LGHNA and YNFKEQ. CDR3 nucleotides: TGTGCCAGCAGCCAAGATCCCATAAGGGGGGGGTCCTACGAGCAGTACTTC. Amino acid sequence: CASSQDPIRGGSYEQYF.

The gene calls are TRBV2 and TRBJ1-6, with 7 positions matching TRBD1. The CDR3 covers 16 residues. The V gene's germline CDR1 is SNHLY and CDR2 FYNNEI. J gave up 7 bases and V 2 bases, and 8 bases lay outside the gene matches. The CDR3 loop is CASSERDRVTNSPLHF. CDR3 nucleotides: TGTGCCAGCAGTGAAAGGGACAGAGTTACCAATTCACCCCTCCACTTT.

This chain uses TRBV27 with TRBJ2-3, with D maybe TRBD2 (6 bases). This CDR3 region has 14 residues. The V end was cut by 3 bases, the J end by 4 bases, with 11 bases between. Germline CDR1 is MNHEY and CDR2 is SMNVEV (reference sequence). The CDR3 region has the DNA TGTGCCAGCAGTTTGGGGGGACGGGCAGATACGCAGTATTTT. Its protein product is CASSLGGRADTQYF.

As regards this clone: At one boundary the junction diverges from the germline segment, which might be a read error. Here the CDR3 DNA reads TGTGCCAGCAGTCTAGCTAACTATGGCTACACCTTC. Its translation: CASSLANYGYTF. The gene calls are TRBV12-3 or TRBV12-4 and TRBJ1-2; D is unresolved. This CDR3 has 12 residues.

The rearrangement links TRBV7-9 to TRBJ2-2, with no clear D. CDR3 size: 14 residues. Deletions cut 0 bases from V and 6 bases from J, with 8 bases between. Germline V gene sequence: CDR1 SEHNR, CDR2 FQNEAQ (reference sequence). The CDR3 DNA is TGTGCCAGCAGCTTAGCAGGGATTTCCGGGGAGCTGTTTTTT. It specifies CASSLAGISGELFF.

This clone showed up just a few times. The chain has TRBV9 and TRBJ1-5; D unclear. The CDR3 is 14 amino acids. CDR1 is SGDLS and CDR2 is YYNGEE in the germline V gene. Between the trimmed V and J ends, which lost 0 bases and 8 bases, there was a span of 12 bases. Written as DNA, the CDR3 is TGTGCCAGCAGCGTAGCGGCTGAGGGAAAGCCCCAGCATTTT. This codes for CASSVAAEGKPQHF.

The chain couples TRBV6-6 to TRBJ2-7, with TRBD2 identical over 7 bases. With 5 bases clipped from V and 7 bases from J, the junction kept 8 bases outside the gene matches. From germline, CDR1 is MNHNY and CDR2 SVGAGI (reference sequence). This CDR3 spans 13 amino acids. The CDR3 protein is CASSPLGRGEQYF. The CDR3 DNA follows: TGTGCCAGCAGTCCTCTTGGGCGGGGGGAGCAGTACTTC.

The chain is built from TRBV5-4 and TRBJ2-1, with D possibly matching TRBD1 (6 bases). The CDR3 has 16 amino acids. Deletions cut 0 bases from V and 0 bases from J, with 10 bases between. Germline V gene data show CDR1 as SGHNT and CDR2 as YYREEE (reference sequence). CDR3 in amino acids: CASSLEGVHSYNEQFF. CDR3 nucleotides: TGTGCCAGCAGCTTGGAGGGGGTCCACTCCTACAATGAGCAGTTCTTC.

The V gene is TRBV30, the J gene TRBJ1-1; unclear D gene. CDR1 and CDR2 (germline): GTSNPN, SVGIG (reference sequence). Trimming took off 4 bases at V and 7 bases at J, with 19 bases between the two ends. The CDR3 loop spans 14 amino acids. DNA of the CDR3: TGTGCCTGGACAACGTGGCAGCTTGGTCATGAAGCTTTCTTT. Its translation: CAWTTWQLGHEAFF.

This rearrangement joins TRBV27 to TRBJ1-2; 12 bases line up with TRBD1. The junction had 12 bases not matched to a gene; V was cut back by 7 bases and J by 6 bases. CDR3 length: 16 amino acids. Germline V CDR1 and CDR2: MNHEY, SMNVEV (reference sequence). CDR3 DNA: TGTGCCAGCACCAAAGAAGGGACAGGGGGCATAGATGGCTACACCTTC. Protein sequence: CASTKEGTGGIDGYTF.